The present T cell receptor (beta chain) was sequenced within a study of blood T cell repertoires in COVID-19. Clones were sequenced by immunoSEQ multiplex PCR, and TCRdb holds only the in-frame ones, with some missing. This sample has fewer than 250,000 clones, with around 90% found just once. This receptor was obtained from a woman aged 25 to 45 with acute COVID-19. The sequenced sample was PBMCs or T cells enriched from blood (not recorded which).

The CDR3 nucleotides are TGTGCCAGCAGCTTAGGAACAGGGAGGGTTAGCAATCAGCCCCAGCATTTT. Protein product: CASSLGTGRVSNQPQHF. The rearrangement uses TRBV7-9 and TRBJ1-5; D is perhaps TRBD1 (6 bases). V was shortened by 1 base and J by 0 bases, with 13 bases between the two germline ends. The germline V gene has CDR1 SEHNR and CDR2 FQNEAQ (reference sequence). The CDR3 is made up of 17 amino acids.